Listed below are T cell receptor beta chains from one sample, sequenced in a study of cytomegalovirus exposure and HLA in healthy donors. TCRdb's copy holds only in-frame clones and misses some; the assay was immunoSEQ multiplex PCR. The sample holds 100,000 or so clones, around 60% seen once. Sample: PBMCs. Receptor source: a man aged 25 to 45 in good health and CMV-seropositive. CDR3s include the opening cysteine and the closing phenylalanine or tryptophan. A D gene is named only where the DNA matches it firmly. The size entry is marked missing in some rows and otherwise reads once, few, many or a size class.

V	D	J	size	DNA	CDR3
TRBV9	NA	TRBJ1-1	NA	TGTGCCAGCAGCGTAGGACAGGACACTGAAGCTTTCTTT	CASSVGQDTEAFF
TRBV5-1	NA	TRBJ2-2	NA	TGCGCCAGCAGCTTGGTCGGGGTAACCGGGGAGCTGTTTTTT	CASSLVGVTGELFF
TRBV28	TRBD1	TRBJ1-1	NA	TGTGCCAGCAGGTCCACAGGGGTGGCGGACACTGAAGCTTTCTTT	CASRSTGVADTEAFF
TRBV6-1	NA	TRBJ2-7	NA	TGTGCCAGCATTGGGTGGGCGGGTTTTACCTACGAGCAGTACTTC	CASIGWAGFTYEQYF
TRBV7-3	TRBD2	TRBJ2-3	NA	TGTGCCAGCAGCTTAATAGCGGGGGGGAATCAAGATACGCAGTATTTT	CASSLIAGGNQDTQYF
TRBV11-2	NA	TRBJ1-1	once	TGTGCCAGCAGCTCTTTCAGGACCCCTCTGGGGGCGTTT	CASSSFRTPLGAF
TRBV20-1	NA	TRBJ1-1	NA	TGCAGTGCCGTTCGGGACACTGAAGCTTTCTTT	CSAVRDTEAFF
TRBV5-6	NA	TRBJ2-5	NA	TGTGCCAGCAGCTTGGTACCCCGGAGCACCTACCAAGAGACCCAGTACTTC	CASSLVPRSTYQETQYF
TRBV28	TRBD1	TRBJ2-1	NA	TGTGCCAGCAGCCCGCGGGGACAGGGGGCTTTGTGGAATGAGCAGTTCTTC	CASSPRGQGALWNEQFF
TRBV10-1	TRBD1	TRBJ1-1	NA	TGCGCCAGCAGTGGGGAAGGCAGGGGGCACACTGAAGCTTTCTTT	CASSGEGRGHTEAFF
TRBV4-1	TRBD2	TRBJ2-7	few	TGCGCCAGCAGCCAAGTTTTTGCGGGGGGGGTCCACGAGCAGTACTTC	CASSQVFAGGVHEQYF
TRBV27	NA	TRBJ1-6	NA	TGTGCCAGCAGTTTAAAGGACAGCTCCTATAATTCACCCCTCCACTTT	CASSLKDSSYNSPLHF
TRBV15	NA	TRBJ2-5	NA	TGTGCCACCAGCAGAGCGCCGGGATCCCAAGAGACCCAGTACTTC	CATSRAPGSQETQYF
TRBV29-1	TRBD1	TRBJ2-5	NA	TGCAGCGCCCTGGGACAGGGAGAGACCCAGTACTTC	CSALGQGETQYF
TRBV30	NA	TRBJ1-1	NA	TGTGCCTGGAGGGAGGACAGAGGGTCTGAAGCTTTCTTT	CAWREDRGSEAFF
TRBV7-9	TRBD2	TRBJ2-7	NA	TGTGCCAGCAGCTTAGCTAGCGGGGGGAGCTCCTACGAGCAGTACTTC	CASSLASGGSSYEQYF
TRBV10-3	TRBD1	TRBJ1-1	NA	TGTGCCATCAGTGAGTCGATTTTTGGGACAGGGGGCCCTGAAGCTTTCTTT	CAISESIFGTGGPEAFF
TRBV11-2	TRBD1	TRBJ2-7	NA	TGTGCCAGCAGCTTGTTCGGACAGGGGGCATGGTACGAGCAGTACTTC	CASSLFGQGAWYEQYF
TRBV7-6	NA	TRBJ1-5	few	TGTGCCAGCAGCTTGAGGGGGGGCGCGAATCAGCCCCAGCATTTT	CASSLRGGANQPQHF
TRBV27	NA	TRBJ1-1	NA	TGTGCCAGCAGTTTGGGGCCGGGGAACACTGAAGCTTTCTTT	CASSLGPGNTEAFF
TRBV5-6	TRBD2	TRBJ2-3	once	TGTGCCAGCAGCTTGCTAGCGGGGGGCTTAAGGGATACGCAGTATTTT	CASSLLAGGLRDTQYF
TRBV19	NA	TRBJ1-1	NA	TGTGCCAGTAGTATAGGGAGCAGATCGAACACTGAAGCTTTCTTT	CASSIGSRSNTEAFF
TRBV4-1	TRBD2	TRBJ2-5	NA	TGCGCCAGCAGCGCCGAGGGATGGACTAGCGGGGGGGCCCCGGAGACCCAGTACTTC	CASSAEGWTSGGAPETQYF
TRBV6-5	TRBD1	TRBJ2-3	few	TGTGCCACCCAGGGGGATGGTTTCACAGATACGCAGTATTTT	CATQGDGFTDTQYF
TRBV19	NA	TRBJ1-4	NA	TGTGCCAGTAGTCAGGGGATCTTCGCTAATGAAAAACTGTTTTTT	CASSQGIFANEKLFF
TRBV2	NA	TRBJ2-3	few	TGTGCCAGCAGTGTAAATTTAGATACGCAGTATTTT	CASSVNLDTQYF
TRBV28	NA	TRBJ1-5	few	TGTGCCAGCAGTTTAGGCGGTGCGCTCAATCAGCCCCAGCATTTT	CASSLGGALNQPQHF
TRBV30	NA	TRBJ1-5	NA	TGTGCCTGGAGTAGGTCAGGGAATCAGCCCCAGCATTTT	CAWSRSGNQPQHF
TRBV7-8	NA	TRBJ1-5	few	TGTGCCAGCAGCTTCCGATTAGGGCAGGGTCATCAGCCCCAGCATTTT	CASSFRLGQGHQPQHF
TRBV19	NA	TRBJ1-2	NA	TGTGCCAGTAGTATCTCTACGACAGCGAAAAACTATGGCTACACCTTC	CASSISTTAKNYGYTF
TRBV11-1	TRBD1	TRBJ2-2	NA	TGTGCCAGCAGCCTAGGACAGGGGGGGGAGCTGTTTTTT	CASSLGQGGELFF
TRBV11-1	NA	TRBJ2-7	NA	TGTGCCAGCACCTTGATGGGGGCTAACCCGGTAGGGTACGAGCAGTACTTC	CASTLMGANPVGYEQYF
TRBV5-4	NA	TRBJ1-2	NA	TGTGCCAGCAGCGAGGAGGTCGCGGCTAACTATGGCTACACCTTC	CASSEEVAANYGYTF
TRBV18	NA	TRBJ1-1	NA	TGTGCCAGCTCACCCACCCAGGGCAAGGCTGAAGCTTTCTTT	CASSPTQGKAEAFF
TRBV11-2	TRBD2	TRBJ2-1	NA	TGTGCCAGCAGACCCCTAGGTAGCGGGGGTGATGAGCAGTTCTTC	CASRPLGSGGDEQFF
TRBV4-1	TRBD1	TRBJ2-3	NA	TGCGCCAGCAGCCAAGGGACAGGGGACTCAGATACGCAGTATTTT	CASSQGTGDSDTQYF
TRBV11-2	NA	TRBJ2-7	few	TGTGCCAGCAGCTTGGCACAGGGTTTAGCCGAGCAGTACTTC	CASSLAQGLAEQYF
TRBV19	NA	TRBJ1-3	NA	TGTGCCACAGGCGTGCTGGGGGGTGGAAACACCATATATTTT	CATGVLGGGNTIYF
TRBV6-4	TRBD1	TRBJ2-6	few	TGTGCCAGCAGTGACAGGGGGCCTGGGGCCAACGTCCTGACTTTC	CASSDRGPGANVLTF
TRBV7-9	TRBD1	TRBJ1-6	NA	TGTGCCAGCAGCTTGGGACAGGAGAGTTCACCCCTCCACTTT	CASSLGQESSPLHF
TRBV19	NA	TRBJ2-3	NA	TGTGCCAGTAGTATGTATGGGACACCAAATTCCGATACGCAGTATTTT	CASSMYGTPNSDTQYF
TRBV5-4	TRBD1	TRBJ2-1	NA	TGTGCCAGCAGCCCGGGACAGACCTACAATGGGGAGCAGTTCTTC	CASSPGQTYNGEQFF
TRBV7-9	TRBD1	TRBJ1-2	few	TGTGCCAGCAGCCGTGGGACAGTTACTAACTATGGCTACACCTTC	CASSRGTVTNYGYTF
TRBV6-1	NA	TRBJ2-2	NA	TGTGCCAGCAGACAGGGCCCCGGGGAGCTGTTTTTT	CASRQGPGELFF
TRBV6-6	NA	TRBJ1-1	few	TGTGCCAGCAGTGTTGGGAGCCCAGGTGGGATTGAAGCTTTCTTT	CASSVGSPGGIEAFF
TRBV19	NA	TRBJ1-1	NA	TGTGCCAGTAGAGACTTCTCGAGCACTGAAGCTTTCTTT	CASRDFSSTEAFF
TRBV6-5	NA	TRBJ1-2	once	TGTGCCAGCAGTTCACGAGGGGGCTACACCTTC	CASSSRGGYTF
TRBV4-1	NA	TRBJ2-7	NA	TGCGCCAGCAGCCAAGCCCAGGCAGGGTCCTACGAGCAGTACTTC	CASSQAQAGSYEQYF
TRBV2	NA	TRBJ1-3	NA	TGTGCCAGCAGTGGGGGAGCCGGGTACACCATATATTTT	CASSGGAGYTIYF
TRBV6-1	TRBD1	TRBJ1-5	few	TGTGCCAGCAGTGCTAGGACAGGGGATCAGCCCCAGCATTTT	CASSARTGDQPQHF
TRBV7-2	TRBD1	TRBJ2-7	NA	TGTGCCAGCAGCTTTCAGACAGGGATGGTCAGCGAGCAGTACTTC	CASSFQTGMVSEQYF
TRBV11-3	TRBD2	TRBJ2-3	NA	TGTGCCAGCAGCTTAGAATTCCTAGCGGGGTTACCAGATACGCAGTATTTT	CASSLEFLAGLPDTQYF
TRBV18	TRBD1	TRBJ1-1	few	TGTGCCAGCTCACCAATAGACAGGGGATTTTCGAACACTGAAGCTTTCTTT	CASSPIDRGFSNTEAFF
TRBV6-5	TRBD2	TRBJ2-7	NA	TGTGCCGCCTCCACACTAGCGGGGGGGCGACAGTACTTC	CAASTLAGGRQYF